Listed below are T cell receptor beta chains from one sample, sequenced in a study. TCRdb independently ran MiXCR on the 5' RACE reads; one entry per CDR3 protein. The data contain about 41,000 distinct CDR3 sequences, roughly 27% of them seen just once; the ten biggest clones take up around 3.9%. Sequences were obtained from memory CD4+ T cells sorted from a lymph node. These receptors were taken from a female donor with breast cancer. Each CDR3 is given with its conserved first and last residue. D genes are given only for firm matches. Some rows mark clone size as missing; the rest say once, few, many or name a class of expanded clone.

d_gene	v_gene	abundance	j_gene	CDR3aa	CDR3nt
TRBD2	TRBV20-1	NA	TRBJ2-5	CSARDFRGGSGSQETQYF	TGCAGTGCTAGAGATTTTAGAGGGGGTAGCGGGAGCCAAGAGACCCAGTACTTC
NA	TRBV20-1	few	TRBJ1-5	CSAARSNQPQHF	TGCAGTGCGGCGCGGTCCAATCAGCCCCAGCATTTT
TRBD2	TRBV12-3/TRBV12-4	NA	TRBJ2-1	CASSLAGGLDEQFF	TGTGCCAGCAGTCTAGCGGGGGGGCTGGATGAGCAGTTCTTC
TRBD2	TRBV7-2	NA	TRBJ2-3	CASSSYRGGTDTQYF	TGTGCCAGCAGCTCTTATCGGGGGGGTACAGATACGCAGTATTTT
NA	TRBV3-1	NA	TRBJ2-7	CASSQTNEQYF	TGTGCCAGCAGCCAAACGAACGAGCAGTACTTC
NA	TRBV5-1	NA	TRBJ1-5	CASSRGGGSQPQHF	TGCGCCAGCAGCAGGGGCGGGGGCAGTCAGCCCCAGCATTTT
TRBD2	TRBV20-1	NA	TRBJ2-5	CSASLAGERTQYF	TGCAGTGCTAGTCTCGCGGGGGAGAGGACCCAGTACTTC
NA	TRBV6-6	NA	TRBJ2-6	CASSDRQGLSGANVLTF	TGTGCCAGCAGTGACCGACAGGGACTCTCTGGGGCCAACGTCCTGACTTTC
TRBD1	TRBV27	NA	TRBJ1-5	CASSMIWDREDSNQPQHF	TGTGCCAGCAGTATGATTTGGGACAGGGAAGATAGCAATCAGCCCCAGCATTTT
NA	TRBV5-1	few	TRBJ2-2	CASSWESYGTGELFF	TGCGCCAGCAGCTGGGAATCTTACGGGACCGGGGAGCTGTTTTTT
TRBD2	TRBV5-1	NA	TRBJ2-1	CASSLRLAGGPEQFF	TGCGCCAGCAGCCTTCGACTAGCGGGAGGGCCTGAGCAGTTCTTC
NA	TRBV6-5	few	TRBJ2-7	CASSYRRHLYEQYF	TGTGCCAGCAGTTACCGAAGACACTTATACGAGCAGTACTTC
NA	TRBV6-5	few	TRBJ1-1	CASSSGPPNTEAFF	TGTGCCAGCAGTTCGGGACCGCCGAACACTGAAGCTTTCTTT
TRBD1	TRBV9	few	TRBJ2-5	CASSRDRGIETQYF	TGTGCCAGCAGCCGGGACAGGGGGATAGAGACCCAGTACTTC
TRBD1	TRBV27	few	TRBJ2-1	CASSFSWTGMWVNEQFF	TGTGCCAGCAGTTTCTCCTGGACAGGGATGTGGGTAAATGAGCAGTTCTTC
NA	TRBV7-8	few	TRBJ2-2	CASNSYRVATGELFF	TGTGCCAGCAACTCGTACAGGGTTGCCACCGGGGAGCTGTTTTTT
TRBD2	TRBV7-3	many	TRBJ2-5	CASSPTSGRSQTQYF	TGTGCCAGCAGCCCCACTAGCGGGAGGTCCCAGACCCAGTACTTC
NA	TRBV28	NA	TRBJ1-6	CTSTIGTGESPLHF	TGTACCAGCACCATCGGGACCGGGGAATCACCCCTCCACTTT
TRBD2	TRBV9	NA	TRBJ2-2	CASSPWTSGRPNTGELFF	TGTGCCAGCAGCCCCTGGACTAGCGGGAGGCCGAACACCGGGGAGCTGTTTTTT
NA	TRBV24-1	few	TRBJ1-2	CATSVGVDYGYTF	TGTGCCACCAGTGTGGGGGTCGACTATGGCTACACCTTC
TRBD1	TRBV9	NA	TRBJ2-7	CASSVGTGSHYEQYF	TGTGCCAGCAGCGTAGGGACAGGGTCGCATTACGAGCAGTACTTC
NA	TRBV7-6	NA	TRBJ1-3	CASSSTSLPSRNTIYF	TGTGCCAGCAGCTCGACTAGCCTGCCCTCTAGAAACACCATATATTTT
TRBD2	TRBV27	NA	TRBJ2-7	CASSLTSASYEQYF	TGTGCCAGCAGTTTGACTAGCGCCTCCTACGAGCAGTACTTC
TRBD1	TRBV28	NA	TRBJ2-6	CASSSPGQDHSGANVLTF	TGTGCCAGCAGTTCCCCCGGACAGGACCACTCTGGGGCCAACGTCCTGACTTTC
NA	TRBV9	NA	TRBJ2-1	CASSVAGTGYNEQSF	TGTGCCAGCAGCGTAGCTGGAACCGGCTACAATGAGCAGTCCTTC
NA	TRBV7-3	NA	TRBJ2-3	CASSLGQFRTDTQYF	TGTGCCAGCAGCTTAGGGCAGTTTCGAACAGATACGCAGTATTTT